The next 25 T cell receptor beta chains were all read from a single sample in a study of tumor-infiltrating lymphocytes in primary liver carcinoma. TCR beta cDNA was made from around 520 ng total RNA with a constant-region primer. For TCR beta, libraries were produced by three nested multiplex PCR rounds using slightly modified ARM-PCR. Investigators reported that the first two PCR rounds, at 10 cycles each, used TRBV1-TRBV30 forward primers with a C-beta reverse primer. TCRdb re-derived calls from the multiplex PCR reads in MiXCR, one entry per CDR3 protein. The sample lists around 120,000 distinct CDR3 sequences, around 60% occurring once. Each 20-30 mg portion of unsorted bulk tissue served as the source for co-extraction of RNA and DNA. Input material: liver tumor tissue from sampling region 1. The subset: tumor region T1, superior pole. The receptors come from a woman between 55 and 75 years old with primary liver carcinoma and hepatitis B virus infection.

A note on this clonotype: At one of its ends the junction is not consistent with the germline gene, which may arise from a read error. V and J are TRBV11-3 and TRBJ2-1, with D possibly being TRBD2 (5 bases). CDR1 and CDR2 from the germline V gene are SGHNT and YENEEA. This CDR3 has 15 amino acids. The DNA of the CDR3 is TGTGTCAGCAGCTTAGGATTAGTGGGAGACAATGAGCAGTTCTTC. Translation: CVSSLGLVGDNEQFF.

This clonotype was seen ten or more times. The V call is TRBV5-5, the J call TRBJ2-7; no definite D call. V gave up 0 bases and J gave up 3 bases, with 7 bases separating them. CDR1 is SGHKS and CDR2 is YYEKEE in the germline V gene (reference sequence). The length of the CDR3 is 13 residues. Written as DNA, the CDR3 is TGTGCCAGCAGCTTGGACCTAGACTACGAGCAGTACTTC. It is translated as CASSLDLDYEQYF.

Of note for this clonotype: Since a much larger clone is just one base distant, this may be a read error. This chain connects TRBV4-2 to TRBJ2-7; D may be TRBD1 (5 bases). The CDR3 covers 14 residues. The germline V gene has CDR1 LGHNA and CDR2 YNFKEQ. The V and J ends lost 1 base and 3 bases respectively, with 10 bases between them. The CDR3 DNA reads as TGTGCCAGCAGCCAAGGGACAAGGATCTACGAGCAGTACTTC. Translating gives CASSQGTRIYEQYF.

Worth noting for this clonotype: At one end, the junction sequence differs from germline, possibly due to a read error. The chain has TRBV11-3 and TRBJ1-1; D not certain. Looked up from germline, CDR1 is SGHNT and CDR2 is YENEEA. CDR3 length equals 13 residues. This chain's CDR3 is CASSLGEDTEASF. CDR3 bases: TGTGCCAGCAGTTTAGGAGAAGACACTGAAGCTTCCTTT. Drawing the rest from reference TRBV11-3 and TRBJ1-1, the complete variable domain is EAGVVQSPRYKIIEKKQPVAFWCNPISGHNTLYWYLQNLGQGPELLIRYENEEAVDDSQLPKDRFSAERLKGVDSTLKIQPAELGDSAVYLCASSLGEDTEASFGQGTRLTVV.

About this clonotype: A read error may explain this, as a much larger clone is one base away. The CDR3 region is CASTRRGGGTLRSSTDTHYF. Written as DNA, the CDR3 is TGTGCCAGCACCCGGCGGGGTGGAGGGACGCTACGTTCTAGCACAGATACGCACTATTTT. The chain uses TRBV6-6 and TRBJ2-3; D is perhaps TRBD2 (6 bases). The CDR3 is made up of 20 amino acids. The germline gives CDR1 MNHNY, CDR2 SVGAGI (reference sequence).

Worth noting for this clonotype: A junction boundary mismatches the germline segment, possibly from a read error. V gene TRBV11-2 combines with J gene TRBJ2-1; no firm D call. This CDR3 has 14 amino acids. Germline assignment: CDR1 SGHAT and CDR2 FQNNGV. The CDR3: CASSQRNVRKEQFF. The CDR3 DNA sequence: TGTGCCAGCAGCCAGAGGAACGTCCGCAAAGAGCAGTTCTTT.

The CDR3 DNA follows: TGTGCCAGCAGCACCAAGAAGGGACAGGGGGCCGGAAATGAGCAGTTCTTC. It encodes CASSTKKGQGAGNEQFF. The chain recombines TRBV7-9 with TRBJ2-1, with 12 bases that match TRBD1. The trim removed 5 bases at V and 7 bases at J, leaving 12 bases unmatched. The germline V gene has CDR1 SEHNR and CDR2 FQNEAQ (reference sequence). The CDR3 runs to 17 residues.

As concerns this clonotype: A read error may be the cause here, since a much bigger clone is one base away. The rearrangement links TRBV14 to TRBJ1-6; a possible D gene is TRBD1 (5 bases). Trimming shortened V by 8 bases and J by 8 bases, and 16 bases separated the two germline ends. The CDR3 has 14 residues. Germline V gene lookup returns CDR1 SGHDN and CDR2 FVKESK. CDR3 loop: CASGSDSYYSPLHF. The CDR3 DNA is TGTGCCAGCGGCTCCGACAGTTACTATTCACCCCTCCACTTT.

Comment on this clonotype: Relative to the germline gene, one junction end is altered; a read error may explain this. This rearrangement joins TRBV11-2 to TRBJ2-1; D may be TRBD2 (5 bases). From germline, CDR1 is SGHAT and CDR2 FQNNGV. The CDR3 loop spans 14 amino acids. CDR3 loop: CACSLGLAFDEQFF. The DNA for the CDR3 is TGTGCCTGCAGCTTAGGGCTAGCCTTCGATGAGCAGTTCTTC.

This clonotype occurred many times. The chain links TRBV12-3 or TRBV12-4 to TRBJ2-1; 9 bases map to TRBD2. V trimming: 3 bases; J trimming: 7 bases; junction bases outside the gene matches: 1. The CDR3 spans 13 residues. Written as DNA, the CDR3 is TGTGCCAGCAGTTTTAGCGGGAGAAATGAGCAGTTCTTC. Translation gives CASSFSGRNEQFF.

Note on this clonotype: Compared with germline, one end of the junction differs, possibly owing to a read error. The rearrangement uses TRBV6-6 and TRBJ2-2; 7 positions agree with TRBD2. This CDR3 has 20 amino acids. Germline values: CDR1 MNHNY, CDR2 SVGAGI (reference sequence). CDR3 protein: CASSYSNSRSGRANTRELFF. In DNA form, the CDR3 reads TGTGCCAGCAGTTACTCGAATAGTCGTAGCGGGCGAGCGAACACCCGGGAGCTGTTTTTT.

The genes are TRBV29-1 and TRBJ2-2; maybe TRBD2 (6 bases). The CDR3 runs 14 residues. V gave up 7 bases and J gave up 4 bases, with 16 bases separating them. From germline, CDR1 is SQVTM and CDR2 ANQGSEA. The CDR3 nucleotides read TGCAGCGCGGCTGAGCGGGCGAGCACCGGGGAGCTGTTTTTT. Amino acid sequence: CSAAERASTGELFF.

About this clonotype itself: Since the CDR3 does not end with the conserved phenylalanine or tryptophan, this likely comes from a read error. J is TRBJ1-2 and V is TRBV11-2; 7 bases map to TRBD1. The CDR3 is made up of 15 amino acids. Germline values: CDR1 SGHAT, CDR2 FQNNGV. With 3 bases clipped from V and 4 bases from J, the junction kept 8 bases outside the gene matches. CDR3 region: CASSFVEGGGYGYTI. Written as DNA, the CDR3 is TGTGCCAGCAGCTTTGTGGAAGGGGGCGGCTATGGCTACACCATC.

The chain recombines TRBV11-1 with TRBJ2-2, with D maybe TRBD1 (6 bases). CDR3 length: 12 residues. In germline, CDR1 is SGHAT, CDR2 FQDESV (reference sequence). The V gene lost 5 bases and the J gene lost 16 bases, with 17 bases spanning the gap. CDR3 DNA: TGTGCCAGCAGCCCACTACCAGGGGAACAGTTTTTT. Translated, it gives CASSPLPGEQFF.

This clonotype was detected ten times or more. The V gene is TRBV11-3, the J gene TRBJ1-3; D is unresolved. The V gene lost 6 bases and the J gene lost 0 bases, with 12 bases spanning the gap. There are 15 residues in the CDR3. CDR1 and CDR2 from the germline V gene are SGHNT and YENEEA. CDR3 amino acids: CASSHPGNSGNTIYF. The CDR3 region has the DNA TGTGCCAGCAGTCACCCTGGCAACTCTGGAAACACCATATATTTT.

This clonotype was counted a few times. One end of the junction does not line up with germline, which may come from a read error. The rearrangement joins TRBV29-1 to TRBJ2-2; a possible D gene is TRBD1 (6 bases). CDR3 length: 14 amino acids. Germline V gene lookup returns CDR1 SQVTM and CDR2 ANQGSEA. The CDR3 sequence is CSATGLLNAGELFF. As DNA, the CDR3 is TGCAGTGCAACAGGGCTTCTGAACGCCGGGGAGCTGTTTTTT.

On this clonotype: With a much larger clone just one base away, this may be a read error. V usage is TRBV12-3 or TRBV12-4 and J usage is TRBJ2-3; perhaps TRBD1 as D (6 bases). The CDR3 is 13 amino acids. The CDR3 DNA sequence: TGTGCCAGCAGTTTCAGGGGAGCGGATACGAAGTATTTT. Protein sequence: CASSFRGADTKYF.

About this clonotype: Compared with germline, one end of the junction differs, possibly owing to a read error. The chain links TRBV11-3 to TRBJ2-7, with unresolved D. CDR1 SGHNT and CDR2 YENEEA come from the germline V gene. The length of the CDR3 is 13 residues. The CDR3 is CASSFDKGYEQYF. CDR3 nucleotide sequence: TGCGCCAGCAGCTTTGACAAAGGCTACGAGCAGTACTTC.

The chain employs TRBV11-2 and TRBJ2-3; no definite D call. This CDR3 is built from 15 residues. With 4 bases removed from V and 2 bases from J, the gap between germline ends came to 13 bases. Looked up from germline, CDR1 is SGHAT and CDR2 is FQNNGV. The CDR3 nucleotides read TGTGCCAGCAGCTCACTAAGCCGCAACACAGATACGCAGTATTTT. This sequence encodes CASSSLSRNTDTQYF.

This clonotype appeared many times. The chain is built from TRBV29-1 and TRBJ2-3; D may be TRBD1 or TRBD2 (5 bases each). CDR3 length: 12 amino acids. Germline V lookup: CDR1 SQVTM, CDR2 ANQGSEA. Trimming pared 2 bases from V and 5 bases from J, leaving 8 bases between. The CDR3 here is CSVERDGDTQYF. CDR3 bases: TGCAGCGTTGAAAGGGACGGAGATACGCAGTATTTT.

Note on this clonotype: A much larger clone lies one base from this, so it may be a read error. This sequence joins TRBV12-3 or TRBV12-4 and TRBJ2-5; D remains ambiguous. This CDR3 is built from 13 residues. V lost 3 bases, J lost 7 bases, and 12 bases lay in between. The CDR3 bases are TGTGCCAGCAGTTTGTCTTTGGAGCGGACCCAGTACTTC. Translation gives CASSLSLERTQYF.

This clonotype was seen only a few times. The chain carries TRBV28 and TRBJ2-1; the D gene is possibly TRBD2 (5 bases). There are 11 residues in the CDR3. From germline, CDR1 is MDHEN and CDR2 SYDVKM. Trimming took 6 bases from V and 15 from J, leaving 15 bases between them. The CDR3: CASRDEPRVFF. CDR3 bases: TGTGCCAGCAGGGATGAACCGAGGGTGTTCTTC.

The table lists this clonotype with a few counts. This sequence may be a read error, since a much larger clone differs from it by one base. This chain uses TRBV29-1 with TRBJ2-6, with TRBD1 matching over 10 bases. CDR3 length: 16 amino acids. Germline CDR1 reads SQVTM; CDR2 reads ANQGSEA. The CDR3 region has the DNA TGCAGCGTCCGGGGACAGGGGAGCTCTGGGTCCAACGTCCTGACTTTC. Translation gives CSVRGQGSSGSNVLTF.

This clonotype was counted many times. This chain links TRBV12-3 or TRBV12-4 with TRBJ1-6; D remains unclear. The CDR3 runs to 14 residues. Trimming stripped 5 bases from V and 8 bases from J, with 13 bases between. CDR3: CASSPGEGDSPLHF. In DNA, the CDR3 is TGTGCCAGCAGTCCCGGGGAAGGAGATTCACCCCTCCACTTT.

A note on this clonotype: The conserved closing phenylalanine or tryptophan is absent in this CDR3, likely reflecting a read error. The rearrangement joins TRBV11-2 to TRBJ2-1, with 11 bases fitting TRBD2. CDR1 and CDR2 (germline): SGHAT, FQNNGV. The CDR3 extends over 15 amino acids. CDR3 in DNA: TGTGCCGGCAGGCAGACTAGCGGGGCTTCCAATGAGCAGTTCATC. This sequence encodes CAGRQTSGASNEQFI.